This TCR beta chain was observed in a study of CD8+CD57+ T cells in acquired aplastic anemia. Looking at the study overall: Each DNA sample taken from sorted CD4+ and CD8+ cells came to about 3.2 ug on average. Read counts for CD4+ cells (from healthy donors) averaged about 10 million.

Broader study findings: Significant differences in CD8+ Simpson's diversity were not observed between patients and controls. Patients and controls had in common fewer than 30 CD8+ CDR3 sequences.

Germline CDR1 reads SNHLY; CDR2 reads FYNNEI. V lost 4 bases and J 3 bases, leaving 16 bases between the germline ends. The CDR3 spans 15 residues. Profiling that covered TCR beta VDJ and CDR3 relied on genomic DNA as its template. TCRdb analysed the reads with MiXCR anew, one entry per CDR3 protein. The table records 200,000 to 250,000 distinct CDR3 sequences, 30% to 40% of them present only once. Concerning this clonotype itself: Its antigen is as yet unknown. Given the absence of the conserved phenylalanine or tryptophan at the CDR3 end, a read error is likely.

The sequenced sample consisted of sorted CD4+, CD8+, or CD8+CD57+ T cells (not recorded which) from PBMCs. The source of this sequence is a human donor in good health, serving as a control. This chain uses TRBV2 with TRBJ2-7; no definite D call. The CDR3 nucleotides read TGTGCCAGCAGTGTAATGTTGGCTTCCAACTACGAGCAGTACCTC. As protein: CASSVMLASNYEQYL.